The 24 T cell receptor beta chains in this list originate from one sample, sequenced in a study of blood T cell repertoires in COVID-19. Sequencing was performed with immunoSEQ multiplex PCR; in TCRdb, only in-frame clones are kept and a portion is missing. The table has hundreds of thousands of clones, approximately 90% seen once. Sample: peripheral blood. The receptor set was obtained from a man aged 18 to 29 with COVID-19, enrolled during active disease.

The V and J genes are TRBV19 and TRBJ2-3; D may be TRBD2 (5 bases). V shed 6 bases and J shed 1 base, with 14 bases lying between them. Germline CDR1 is LNHDA and CDR2 is SQIVND (reference sequence). CDR3 length: 15 amino acids. CDR3 loop: CASSWGVPGTDTQYF. As DNA, the CDR3 is TGTGCCAGTAGCTGGGGAGTCCCTGGCACAGATACGCAGTATTTT.

V gene TRBV6-1 combines with J gene TRBJ1-2; D is perhaps TRBD1 (6 bases). This CDR3 has 15 residues. V was cut by 2 bases and J by 6 bases, with 16 bases left in between. Germline CDR1 reads MNHNS; CDR2 reads SASEGT. CDR3 in amino acids: CASSERTGGMDGYTF. CDR3 nucleotides: TGTGCCAGCAGTGAAAGGACGGGGGGCATGGATGGCTACACCTTC.

The J gene is TRBJ2-3, the V gene TRBV4-1, with 12 nucleotides matching TRBD2. The germline CDR1 and CDR2 sequences are MGHRA and YSYEKL. V dropped 2 bases and J dropped 4; count of bases not matched to a gene: 10. There are 18 residues in the CDR3. This chain's CDR3 is CASSQLPSGGAEADTQYF. CDR3 in DNA: TGCGCCAGCAGCCAACTCCCTAGCGGGGGGGCCGAGGCAGATACGCAGTATTTT.

The chain carries TRBV28 and TRBJ2-1; TRBD1 agrees at 10 bases. Looked up from germline, CDR1 is MDHEN and CDR2 is SYDVKM. With V trimmed by 5 bases and J by 7 bases, 11 bases remained unmatched. CDR3 length equals 16 residues. The CDR3 loop reads CASSTSGQGLWNEQFF. For the CDR3, the DNA is TGTGCCAGCAGTACCTCGGGACAGGGGTTATGGAATGAGCAGTTCTTC.

The rearrangement links TRBV15 to TRBJ1-4; D call uncertain. V was cut by 5 bases and J by 0 bases, with 10 bases left in between. The CDR3 consists of 15 residues. Germline CDR1 and CDR2: LNHNV and YYDKDF (reference sequence). The CDR3 is CATSELLTTNEKLFF. The DNA for the CDR3 is TGTGCCACCAGCGAACTCCTTACAACTAATGAAAAACTGTTTTTT. Full variable domain (remainder filled in from reference TRBV15 and TRBJ1-4): DAMVIQNPRYQVTQFGKPVTLSCSQTLNHNVMYWYQQKSSQAPKLLFHYYDKDFNNEADTPDNFQSRRPNTSFCFLDIRSPGLGDTAMYLCATSELLTTNEKLFFGSGTQLSVL.

The chain combines TRBV19 with TRBJ1-2; TRBD1 might be the D (6 bases). The V gene lost 5 bases and the J gene lost 8 bases, with 12 bases spanning the gap. This CDR3 has 12 amino acids. CDR1 is LNHDA and CDR2 is SQIVND in the germline V gene (reference sequence). Here the CDR3 reads CASSLQGWGYTF. As DNA, the CDR3 is TGTGCCAGTAGTCTACAGGGATGGGGCTACACCTTC.

The table lists this clone with a few counts. The chain has TRBV7-2 and TRBJ2-7; TRBD2 matches 8 bases. CDR1 and CDR2 from the germline V gene are SGHTA and FQGNSA. The CDR3 is 12 residues long. V was pared by 1 base and J by 11 bases, with 4 bases of the junction left unmatched. CDR3 DNA sequence: TGTGCCAGCAGCTTAGAAGGGACTAGTAAGTACTTC. It is translated as CASSLEGTSKYF.

V is TRBV29-1 and J is TRBJ2-7; D is unclear. The V and J ends lost 1 base and 1 base respectively, with 8 bases between them. The CDR3 loop spans 13 amino acids. CDR1 is SQVTM, CDR2 ANQGSEA, per germline. CDR3 loop: CSVEGTTSYEQYF. CDR3 bases: TGCAGCGTTGAAGGTACGACTTCCTACGAGCAGTACTTC.

The V gene is TRBV5-4, the J gene TRBJ2-5; 11 nucleotides align to TRBD2. CDR3 length: 17 amino acids. V was clipped by 0 bases and J by 5 bases; unmatched bases: 9. CDR1 is SGHNT and CDR2 is YYREEE in the germline V gene (reference sequence). The CDR3 sequence: CASSLVLTSGGAETQYF. DNA of the CDR3: TGTGCCAGCAGCTTGGTACTCACTAGCGGGGGTGCCGAGACCCAGTACTTC.

With respect to this clone: At one boundary the junction diverges from the germline segment, which might be a read error. J is TRBJ2-3 and V is TRBV6-4; 9 bases line up with TRBD1. The CDR3 sequence is 17 residues long. Germline V gene lookup returns CDR1 MRHNA and CDR2 SNTAGT. The CDR3 loop is CASSDSHTGGGTNTQYF. As DNA, the CDR3 is TGTGCCAGCAGTGACTCGCATACAGGGGGCGGCACAAATACGCAGTATTTT.

This clone is a singleton in its sample. V gene TRBV4-1 combines with J gene TRBJ2-7; TRBD2 is a possible D gene (5 bases). The CDR3 spans 13 residues. V lost 0 bases to trimming and J lost 6 bases, with 9 bases between them. Germline CDR1 reads MGHRA; CDR2 reads YSYEKL. CDR3 loop: CASSQDRTSEQYF. The DNA for the CDR3 is TGCGCCAGCAGCCAAGATCGGACTTCCGAGCAGTACTTC.

The chain joins TRBV6-5 to TRBJ1-1, with 11 positions matching TRBD1. J was trimmed by 6 bases and V by 7 bases; bases with no gene match: 7. This CDR3 region has 14 residues. Per the germline V gene, CDR1 is MNHEY and CDR2 is SVGAGI. CDR3 in DNA: TGTGCCAGCAATTTCAGGACAGGGGGCTCTGAAGCTTTCTTT. It is translated as CASNFRTGGSEAFF.

The rearrangement links TRBV13 to TRBJ2-5; D is perhaps TRBD2 (5 bases). The V end lost 3 bases, the J end lost 7 bases, and 15 bases lay between the germline ends. From germline, CDR1 is PRHDT and CDR2 FYEKMQ (reference sequence). The CDR3 spans 14 residues. The CDR3 nucleotides are TGTGCCAGCAGCTTGAGGGCAGGCCCAGGGACCCAGTACTTC. It translates to CASSLRAGPGTQYF.

The genes are TRBV3-1 (or the pseudogene TRBV3-2) and TRBJ1-2; tentatively, D is TRBD1 (5 bases). The CDR3 consists of 14 residues. Germline CDR1 LGHDT, CDR2 YNNKEL (reference sequence). Trimming left V 0 bases short and J 7 bases short, with 12 bases between. The CDR3 DNA reads as TGTGCCAGCAGCCAAGATCTAGGGGCGCCTGGCTACACCTTC. Its protein is CASSQDLGAPGYTF.

This clone was found once. The chain uses TRBV10-1 and TRBJ2-6, with 10 positions matching TRBD1. CDR1 and CDR2 from the germline V gene are WNHNN and SYGVQD (reference sequence). The J segment lost 4 bases and the V segment lost 6 bases, leaving 15 bases of the junction unmatched. This CDR3 has 19 residues. In DNA form, the CDR3 reads TGCGCCAGCAGGATCCGGGACAGGGGATGTTTATTGGGGGCCAACGTCCTGACTTTC. This sequence encodes CASRIRDRGCLLGANVLTF.

This chain uses TRBV9 with TRBJ2-2; D remains unclear. The CDR3 loop spans 13 amino acids. Germline CDR1 SGDLS, CDR2 YYNGEE. Between the trimmed V and J ends, which lost 3 bases and 2 bases, there was a span of 5 bases. The CDR3 sequence is CASSAFNTGELFF. The CDR3 nucleotides read TGTGCCAGCAGCGCCTTCAACACCGGGGAGCTGTTTTTT.

The chain joins TRBV27 to TRBJ2-1, with TRBD2 matching 12 bases. V shed 7 bases, J shed 9 bases, and the junction held 10 bases outside the gene matches. The CDR3 spans 15 residues. The V gene's germline CDR1 is MNHEY and CDR2 SMNVEV (reference sequence). The DNA of the CDR3 is TGTGCCAGCACCCCTCTAGCGGGAGGGCCGGTTGAGCAGTTCTTC. As protein: CASTPLAGGPVEQFF.

The table lists this clone with a few counts. The chain links TRBV5-6 to TRBJ2-7; 9 positions agree with TRBD1. Looked up from germline, CDR1 is SGHDT and CDR2 is YYEEEE. The V segment lost 2 bases and the J segment 0 bases; nucleotides outside the gene matches: 3. The CDR3 covers 15 residues. In DNA form, the CDR3 reads TGTGCCAGCAGCTTCGGGACAGGGATCTCCTACGAGCAGTACTTC. The encoded protein is CASSFGTGISYEQYF.

CDR3 region: CASSQGTHTSGGKETQYF. Here the CDR3 DNA reads TGTGCCAGCAGCCAAGGAACCCACACTAGCGGGGGGAAAGAGACCCAGTACTTC. The chain has TRBV3-1 (or the pseudogene TRBV3-2) and TRBJ2-5; TRBD2 matches 12 bases. Germline CDR1 is LGHDT and CDR2 is YNNKEL (reference sequence). CDR3 size: 18 residues. V lost 1 base to trimming and J lost 3 bases; unmatched junction nucleotides: 9.

The chain couples TRBV5-5 to TRBJ2-3; 7 nucleotides agree with TRBD1. V lost 4 bases, J lost 0 bases, and 5 bases stayed unmatched. Germline CDR1 is SGHKS and CDR2 is YYEKEE (reference sequence). This CDR3 contains 15 residues. CDR3 bases: TGTGCCAGCAGCCCTAGGACAGGTAGCACAGATACGCAGTATTTT. As protein: CASSPRTGSTDTQYF.

This clone was found once. The rearrangement joins TRBV30 to TRBJ2-7; D unresolved. Germline values: CDR1 GTSNPN, CDR2 SVGIG (reference sequence). This CDR3 comprises 11 residues. Trimming took 1 base from V and 6 from J, leaving 7 bases between them. The CDR3 DNA is TGTGCCTGGAGTGGGTCGGGCGAGCAGTACTTC. This gives the protein CAWSGSGEQYF.

This chain joins TRBV25-1 and TRBJ2-1; D is perhaps TRBD1 (6 bases). The CDR3 totals 14 residues. V was trimmed by 6 bases and J by 12 bases, leaving 21 bases between them. From germline, CDR1 is MGHDK and CDR2 SYGVNS. CDR3 loop: CASSQTGEGGSQFF. Here the CDR3 DNA reads TGTGCCAGCAGCCAGACTGGGGAAGGGGGTTCGCAGTTCTTC.

The J gene is TRBJ2-1, the V gene TRBV3-1 (or the pseudogene TRBV3-2); 10 bases are a match to TRBD2. The CDR3 length is 15 residues. V gave up 2 bases and J gave up 5 bases; unmatched junction bases: 3. Germline-derived CDR1 and CDR2 are LGHDT and YNNKEL (reference sequence). The CDR3 protein is CASSQSSGGHNEQFF. The DNA of the CDR3 is TGTGCCAGCAGCCAATCTAGCGGGGGCCACAATGAGCAGTTCTTC.

The sample holds one count of this clone. Other DNA sequences from this sample encode an identical CDR3 as well. The chain couples TRBV9 to TRBJ2-5; 8 bases are shared with TRBD1. V lost 4 bases to trimming and J lost 1 base; unmatched junction nucleotides: 3. The CDR3 is made up of 14 amino acids. CDR1 SGDLS and CDR2 YYNGEE come from the germline V gene. This CDR3 reads CASSPTGGQETQYF. The CDR3 nucleotides are TGTGCCAGCAGCCCCACAGGGGGCCAAGAGACCCAGTACTTC.